Each of the 15 T cell receptor beta chains below was sequenced from the same sample in a study of a mutant IDH1 vaccine in newly diagnosed glioma. The repertoire was sequenced with immunoSEQ multiplex PCR; TCRdb's copy has only in-frame clones and lacks some. The sample lists about 39,000 clones; about 80% were seen once. Time point given: week 11, during vaccination. Topical imiquimod was applied with each vaccine dose, which held 300 ug of mutant IDH1 20-mer peptide. Their specific antigens are unknown. Material: peripheral blood mononuclear cells (PBMCs), obtained from a glioma patient whose treatment included an IDH1 peptide vaccine. These receptor sequences come from a woman aged 30 to 39 with glioma. Some clones in this sample may be carry-over from other donors' samples.

This clone was detected only a few times. The rearrangement joins TRBV5-1 to TRBJ2-3; possibly TRBD2 for D (6 bases). Germline V lookup: CDR1 SGHRS, CDR2 YFSETQ. This CDR3 spans 16 amino acids. Deletions cut 0 bases from V and 0 bases from J, with 11 bases between. The CDR3 loop is CASSLGGTSSTDTQYF. CDR3 sequence (DNA): TGCGCCAGCAGCTTGGGGGGGACTTCTAGCACAGATACGCAGTATTTT.

The chain couples TRBV18 to TRBJ1-5; a possible D gene is TRBD1 (5 bases). Per germline, CDR1 KGHSH and CDR2 LQKENI. V lost 3 bases and J lost 0, with 9 bases in between. This CDR3 is built from 15 residues. The CDR3 DNA reads as TGTGCCAGCTCACCGCGGGGGGTTAGCAATCAGCCCCAGCATTTT. This translates into CASSPRGVSNQPQHF.

This rearrangement joins TRBV5-1 to TRBJ2-7; TRBD2 agrees at 9 bases. J lost 2 bases, V lost 0 bases, and 3 bases had no gene match. CDR3 length equals 15 residues. The V gene's germline CDR1 is SGHRS and CDR2 YFSETQ. The CDR3: CASSLGSGGTYEQYF. The CDR3 DNA is TGCGCCAGCAGCTTGGGTAGCGGGGGAACCTACGAGCAGTACTTC.

The chain carries TRBV6-5 and TRBJ1-2, with D possibly being TRBD1 (5 bases). This CDR3 region has 13 residues. Trimming pared 5 bases from V and 3 bases from J, leaving 10 bases between. In germline, CDR1 is MNHEY, CDR2 SVGAGI. As DNA, the CDR3 is TGTGCCAGCAGTAGGGGTTTGGACTATGGCTACACCTTC. Amino acids: CASSRGLDYGYTF.

This clone was seen a single time. The V call is TRBV10-3, the J call TRBJ2-1, with D tentatively TRBD2 (5 bases). This CDR3 is 14 amino acids long. CDR1 and CDR2 from the germline V gene are ENHRY and SYGVKD. V lost 7 bases and J lost 7, with 17 bases in between. The CDR3 nucleotides read TGTGCCATCACCCCCGGGGATAATCGGAATGAGCAGTTCTTC. Protein: CAITPGDNRNEQFF.

This sequence joins TRBV30 and TRBJ2-5, with 8 bases fitting TRBD1. Germline V gives CDR1 GTSNPN, CDR2 SVGIG (reference sequence). There are 14 residues in the CDR3. V was clipped by 0 bases and J by 2 bases; unmatched bases: 2. As DNA, the CDR3 is TGTGCCTGGAGTGTTCAGGGGGCTCAAGAGACCCAGTACTTC. Amino acid sequence: CAWSVQGAQETQYF.

The table lists this clone with a few counts. J is TRBJ1-2 and V is TRBV7-9, with TRBD1 as a possible D gene (6 bases). Trimming removed 2 bases at V and 6 bases at J, with 10 bases between. From germline, CDR1 is SEHNR and CDR2 FQNEAQ (reference sequence). The CDR3 is 13 residues long. The CDR3 region is CASSLRAGDGYTF. The CDR3, as DNA: TGTGCCAGCAGCTTAAGGGCAGGGGATGGCTACACCTTC.

The rearrangement uses TRBV25-1 and TRBJ2-2; D ambiguous. Germline assignment: CDR1 MGHDK and CDR2 SYGVNS. This CDR3 is built from 13 residues. Trimming shortened V by 3 bases and J by 5 bases, and 7 bases separated the two germline ends. Written as DNA, the CDR3 is TGTGCCAGCAGTGATCTGGGAACCGGGGAGCTGTTTTTT. Translating it yields CASSDLGTGELFF.

A single count supports this clone. The chain employs TRBV7-9 and TRBJ2-2; 12 nucleotides align to TRBD2. The CDR3 totals 11 residues. The germline CDR1 and CDR2 sequences are SEHNR and FQNEAQ (reference sequence). The CDR3 loop is CGTSGDGELFF. Here the CDR3 DNA reads TGTGGGACTAGCGGGGACGGGGAGCTGTTTTTT.

The gene calls are TRBV30 and TRBJ1-1; D is ambiguous. CDR3 length: 12 residues. Looked up from germline, CDR1 is GTSNPN and CDR2 is SVGIG (reference sequence). The V and J ends lost 0 bases and 5 bases respectively, with 7 bases between them. The CDR3 region is CAWSVRGTEAFF. Written as DNA, the CDR3 is TGTGCCTGGAGTGTACGAGGGACTGAAGCTTTCTTT.

V and J are TRBV19 and TRBJ2-7, with unresolved D. V lost 7 bases to trimming and J lost 0 bases, with 13 bases between them. Germline assignment: CDR1 LNHDA and CDR2 SQIVND (reference sequence). CDR3 length: 14 residues. The CDR3 DNA reads as TGTGCCAGTACTCTCCGCGTGGGCTCCTACGAGCAGTACTTC. It specifies CASTLRVGSYEQYF.

The rearrangement links TRBV15 to TRBJ2-7, with D hard to call. CDR3 length: 14 residues. From germline, CDR1 is LNHNV and CDR2 YYDKDF (reference sequence). Between the trimmed V and J ends, which lost 5 bases and 0 bases, there was a span of 11 bases. Written as DNA, the CDR3 is TGTGCCACCAGCCCGACAAGGAGCTCCTACGAGCAGTACTTC. Translation gives CATSPTRSSYEQYF. The whole variable domain, remainder taken from reference TRBV15 and TRBJ2-7, is DAMVIQNPRYQVTQFGKPVTLSCSQTLNHNVMYWYQQKSSQAPKLLFHYYDKDFNNEADTPDNFQSRRPNTSFCFLDIRSPGLGDTAMYLCATSPTRSSYEQYFGPGTRLTVT.

The chain joins TRBV4-1 to TRBJ2-2, with D perhaps matching TRBD2 (6 bases). The CDR3 is 20 residues long. Germline values: CDR1 MGHRA, CDR2 YSYEKL. The V gene lost 1 base and the J gene lost 0 bases, with 21 bases spanning the gap. This CDR3 reads CASSQVKARGSYSNTGELFF. CDR3 DNA sequence: TGCGCCAGCAGCCAAGTAAAGGCACGGGGGAGCTACTCGAACACCGGGGAGCTGTTTTTT.

V usage is TRBV6-5 and J usage is TRBJ2-5, with a weak D call TRBD2 (6 bases). Trimming removed 4 bases at V and 2 bases at J, with 14 bases between. The CDR3 contains 15 residues. The V gene's germline CDR1 is MNHEY and CDR2 SVGAGI. The DNA for the CDR3 is TGTGCCAGCAGTTTGACTAGACGGTTACAAGAGACCCAGTACTTC. Its protein is CASSLTRRLQETQYF.

This chain uses TRBV19 with TRBJ2-1; D is unresolved. The germline gives CDR1 LNHDA, CDR2 SQIVND (reference sequence). V lost 0 bases, J lost 7 bases, and 7 bases lay in between. The CDR3 is 13 residues long. Here the CDR3 DNA reads TGTGCCAGTAGTATAGAAGGGCGAAATGAGCAGTTCTTC. Its protein is CASSIEGRNEQFF. The variable domain in full, completed from reference TRBV19 and TRBJ2-1, reads DGGITQSPKYLFRKEGQNVTLSCEQNLNHDAMYWYRQDPGQGLRLIYYSQIVNDFQKGDIAEGYSVSREKKESFPLTVTSAQKNPTAFYLCASSIEGRNEQFFGPGTRLTVL.